This T cell receptor (beta chain) is drawn from a study of CD8 T cells in Susac syndrome. Random hexamers primed reverse transcription of about 0.45 to 1 ug RNA. TCR beta CDR3 was amplified by immunoSEQ multiplex PCR. This amplification extended across 54 Vbeta and 13 Jbeta segments. Using its own MiXCR run on the immunoSEQ multiplex PCR reads, TCRdb lists one record per CDR3 protein. The table shows some 120,000 distinct CDR3 sequences, with about 93% occurring only once. Germline V gives CDR1 SNHLY, CDR2 FYNNEI. With V trimmed by 10 bases and J by 5 bases, 10 bases remained unmatched. This CDR3 region has 13 residues. Healthy donors were controls matched for age and sex.

Sequencing was carried out using CD4+ T cells from PBMCs. J is TRBJ2-5 and V is TRBV2; 7 nucleotides agree with TRBD2. The sequence was obtained from a human donor in good health. The CDR3 bases are TGTGCCATCGAAAGGGCGGGAGTGGAGACCCAGTACTTC. Amino acid sequence: CAIERAGVETQYF.